This paragraph covers one TCR beta chain sequence. What it recognizes is unknown. The entry originates in a study of cytotoxic CD8 clonotypes in ibrutinib-treated CLL. CDR3 size: 15 residues. V shed 6 bases and J shed 4 bases, with 15 bases lying between them. Germline CDR1 is MGHRA and CDR2 is YSYEKL. The planned depth of sequencing spanned 1 in 200,000 to 1 in 1 million T cells. Sequencing was performed with immunoSEQ multiplex PCR; in TCRdb, only in-frame clones are kept and a portion is missing. The sample lists 250,000 to 350,000 clones; more than 70% were seen once. Study results and caveats: Age-matched healthy donor levels were exceeded by baseline clonality, which tracked circulating CD8+ T-cell counts. At progression, clonality fell back toward baseline after rising at ibrutinib response. Under treatment, the uncommon public clonotypes either contracted or remained stable.

The clonotype comes from a human donor with chronic lymphocytic leukemia. This sample comprised PBMCs, obtained at disease progression, from a patient treated with ibrutinib. The rearrangement links TRBV4-1 to TRBJ2-2, with D hard to call. The CDR3 protein is CASRVLGLFTGELFF. DNA for the CDR3: TGCGCCAGCAGGGTACTTGGGCTATTCACCGGGGAGCTGTTTTTT.